The clone carrying this TCR beta chain came up a few times. The source of the sample is a study of blood T cell repertoires in COVID-19. Study details: Spain, Italy and the United States supplied samples that represented acute and convalescent COVID-19. Sources were T cells, B-cell-depleted T cells, or PBMCs; the material itself was cDNA or gDNA.

In the authors' methods: Nucleated cell number was recorded as an estimate derived from reference gene primer amplification. Measured with immunoSEQ multiplex PCR; TCRdb has only the in-frame clones, and not every one. D and trimming come from the DNA, and the V and J calls and clone size come from that table. This sample has some 200,000 clones, with roughly 80% found just once. The sequence derives from a woman older than 75 with active or convalescent COVID-19. The sample was peripheral blood.

The CDR3 sequence is CASSIDLDEKLFF. For the CDR3, the DNA is TGTGCCAGTAGTATAGATCTAGATGAAAAACTGTTTTTT. This chain uses TRBV19 with TRBJ1-4; D not certain. Per the germline V gene, CDR1 is LNHDA and CDR2 is SQIVND (reference sequence). V lost 0 bases and J 6 bases, leaving 5 bases between the germline ends. This CDR3 has 13 amino acids.